These T cell receptor beta chains were read from a single sample in a study of OX40 agonist ivuxolimab in advanced cancers. Produced via immunoSEQ multiplex PCR; TCRdb's table is partial and in-frame only. The repertoire holds some 12,000 clones, around 79% seen once, with less than 50% in the top ten. Material: CD4+ or CD8+ T cells sorted from blood, obtained in a trial of the OX40 agonist ivuxolimab. These receptors were collected from an adult with an advanced solid tumor such as melanoma, head and neck, liver or kidney cancer. CDR3s include the opening cysteine and the closing phenylalanine or tryptophan. Fields, in order: J gene, V gene, CDR3 protein.

J gene: TRBJ2-3
V gene: TRBV11-2
CDR3 protein: CASSLDHTTQYF

J gene: TRBJ1-4
V gene: TRBV18
CDR3 protein: CASSPRPGQSAEKLFF

J gene: TRBJ1-4
V gene: TRBV28
CDR3 protein: CASSYLGVEKLFF

J gene: TRBJ2-2
V gene: TRBV7-9
CDR3 protein: CASPQGASRANTGELFF

J gene: TRBJ1-5
V gene: TRBV1
CDR3 protein: CTSSQDLGPIGCNQPQHF

J gene: TRBJ2-7
V gene: TRBV10-3
CDR3 protein: CASRLAGAYEQYF

J gene: TRBJ2-3
V gene: TRBV7-9
CDR3 protein: CASSSTGTDTQYF

J gene: TRBJ1-2
V gene: TRBV7-9
CDR3 protein: CASSRELDSYGYTF

J gene: TRBJ2-7
V gene: TRBV7-9
CDR3 protein: CASSTLGPSYEQYF

J gene: TRBJ1-2
V gene: TRBV15
CDR3 protein: CATSFPGQGCTF

J gene: TRBJ2-3
V gene: TRBV27
CDR3 protein: CASSLWSIATDTQYF

J gene: TRBJ2-2
V gene: TRBV29-1
CDR3 protein: CSVPYTGTGGATKNTGELFF

J gene: TRBJ1-2
V gene: TRBV6-6
CDR3 protein: CASSYSAGGYGYTF

J gene: TRBJ1-1
V gene: TRBV7-2
CDR3 protein: CASSSTQGYTEAFF

J gene: TRBJ2-7
V gene: TRBV4-3
CDR3 protein: CASSQVGSGTYEQYF

J gene: TRBJ2-7
V gene: TRBV7-8
CDR3 protein: CASSLGQGNEQYF

J gene: TRBJ2-4
V gene: TRBV5-6
CDR3 protein: CASSLIGGKNIQYF

J gene: TRBJ1-1
V gene: TRBV29-1
CDR3 protein: CSAGRDFMNTEAFF

J gene: TRBJ2-7
V gene: TRBV28
CDR3 protein: CASREWGSGGLSSYEQYF

J gene: TRBJ2-7
V gene: TRBV6-1
CDR3 protein: CASTYQGSDYF

J gene: TRBJ2-2
V gene: TRBV9
CDR3 protein: CASSVRRQGANTGELFF

J gene: TRBJ1-3
V gene: TRBV6-1
CDR3 protein: CASREGSGNTIYF

J gene: TRBJ1-1
V gene: TRBV27
CDR3 protein: CASSRGGAGTEAFF

J gene: TRBJ2-5
V gene: TRBV14
CDR3 protein: CASSQVAQGARETQYF

J gene: TRBJ2-1
V gene: TRBV7-9
CDR3 protein: CASSFSDPGVDEQFF

J gene: TRBJ1-5
V gene: TRBV28
CDR3 protein: CASSFGGARGNQPQHF

J gene: TRBJ2-2
V gene: TRBV10-1
CDR3 protein: CASPQGQVDTGELFF

J gene: TRBJ2-3
V gene: TRBV30
CDR3 protein: CAWTDRGRYMDTQYF

J gene: TRBJ1-1
V gene: TRBV28
CDR3 protein: CASSFIENTEAFF

J gene: TRBJ1-1
V gene: TRBV4-1
CDR3 protein: CASSQVEGLNTEAFF

J gene: TRBJ1-4
V gene: TRBV19
CDR3 protein: CASSIERDRVPLGEKLFF

J gene: NA
V gene: TRBV19
CDR3 protein: CASSLTSGEAYEQYF

J gene: TRBJ2-3
V gene: TRBV6-1
CDR3 protein: CASTPTSGSTDTQYF

J gene: TRBJ2-1
V gene: TRBV11-2
CDR3 protein: CASSSGGYVMPEQFF

J gene: TRBJ1-1
V gene: TRBV10-3
CDR3 protein: CAISEKVGANTEAFF

J gene: TRBJ2-2
V gene: TRBV30
CDR3 protein: CAWSSGKGTGELFF

J gene: TRBJ2-7
V gene: TRBV4-3
CDR3 protein: CASSQAPDRAYPKTNEQYF

J gene: TRBJ2-4
V gene: TRBV27
CDR3 protein: CASSLSFSGLAKNIQYF

J gene: TRBJ2-7
V gene: TRBV13
CDR3 protein: CASSATSGAEEQYF

J gene: TRBJ1-1
V gene: TRBV28
CDR3 protein: CASSWTDRTEAFF

J gene: TRBJ1-1
V gene: TRBV7-9
CDR3 protein: CASSLVEVGLRDTEAFF

J gene: TRBJ2-7
V gene: TRBV4-1
CDR3 protein: CASSQGVPGYEQYF

J gene: TRBJ1-6
V gene: TRBV4-3
CDR3 protein: CASSQQSNSPLHF

J gene: TRBJ2-3
V gene: TRBV4-1
CDR3 protein: CASSQVPEDTQYF

J gene: TRBJ2-1
V gene: TRBV7-9
CDR3 protein: CASSLSGRAFNEQFF

J gene: TRBJ2-5
V gene: TRBV7-8
CDR3 protein: CASSFPRGGGGAETQYF

J gene: TRBJ2-7
V gene: TRBV9
CDR3 protein: CASSGDGYEQYF

J gene: TRBJ1-1
V gene: TRBV25-1
CDR3 protein: CASSQGEGTEAFF

J gene: TRBJ2-1
V gene: TRBV6-5
CDR3 protein: CASRGGNEQFF

J gene: TRBJ2-7
V gene: TRBV9
CDR3 protein: CASSGQYYSEQYF

J gene: TRBJ2-7
V gene: TRBV4-1
CDR3 protein: CASSHPMGGTYEQYF

J gene: TRBJ1-2
V gene: TRBV9
CDR3 protein: CASSVVDSSNYGYTF

J gene: TRBJ2-1
V gene: TRBV25-1
CDR3 protein: CASSEFAASNEQFF